This T cell receptor (beta chain) was recovered during a study of T cell repertoires in cytomegalovirus infection. Whole-study context: CMV infection together with matching HLA type was indicated by public TCR beta signatures. Study outcomes and limitations: It was HLA-C-restricted CMV-specific TCR beta clonotypes that dominated the response ex vivo. Summed public TCR beta family frequency identified CMV carriers bearing the relevant HLA.

TCRdb re-called the reads with MiXCR, one entry per CDR3 protein. The repertoire holds nearly 550,000 distinct CDR3 sequences, with 16% as singletons. In its sample, this clonotype was seen many times. Its antigen remains unidentified. The V end lost 4 bases, the J end lost 3 bases, and 6 bases lay between the germline ends. This CDR3 is 12 amino acids long. CDR1 and CDR2 from the germline V gene are SGHVS and FNYEAQ. The chain is built from TRBV7-6 and TRBJ1-1; D remains unclear. The sample comprised CD8+ T cells from PBMCs. The clonotype originates from a human donor in good health (CMV status not recorded). Some clones in this sample may be carry-over from other donors' samples. Written as DNA, the CDR3 is TGTGCCAGCAGCTCCCGACACACTGAAGCTTTCTTT. It specifies CASSSRHTEAFF.